This entry features one T cell receptor beta chain sequence. This entry belongs to a study of blood T cell repertoires in COVID-19. Study overall: The origin of the acute and convalescent COVID-19 samples was the United States, Italy and Spain. The cDNA or gDNA used as material had been derived from T cells, B-cell-depleted T cells, or PBMCs.

Original methodology: Reference gene primer amplification yielded estimated nucleated cell counts. Measured with immunoSEQ multiplex PCR; TCRdb has only the in-frame clones, and not every one. V and J calls and clone size are as listed in that table; D and trimming were resolved from the DNA. The table lists about 190,000 clones, approximately 90% of them singletons. Material for sequencing was peripheral blood. The sequence was obtained from a man aged 30 to 39 with acute or convalescent COVID-19.

CDR3 bases: TGTGCCAGCAGACCCCAGGGGACAAACTATGGCTACACCTTC. It translates to CASRPQGTNYGYTF. V is TRBV2 and J is TRBJ1-2; D is perhaps TRBD1 (6 bases). V was pared by 6 bases and J by 2 bases, with 13 bases between. The germline V gene encodes CDR1 SNHLY and CDR2 FYNNEI. CDR3 length equals 14 residues.